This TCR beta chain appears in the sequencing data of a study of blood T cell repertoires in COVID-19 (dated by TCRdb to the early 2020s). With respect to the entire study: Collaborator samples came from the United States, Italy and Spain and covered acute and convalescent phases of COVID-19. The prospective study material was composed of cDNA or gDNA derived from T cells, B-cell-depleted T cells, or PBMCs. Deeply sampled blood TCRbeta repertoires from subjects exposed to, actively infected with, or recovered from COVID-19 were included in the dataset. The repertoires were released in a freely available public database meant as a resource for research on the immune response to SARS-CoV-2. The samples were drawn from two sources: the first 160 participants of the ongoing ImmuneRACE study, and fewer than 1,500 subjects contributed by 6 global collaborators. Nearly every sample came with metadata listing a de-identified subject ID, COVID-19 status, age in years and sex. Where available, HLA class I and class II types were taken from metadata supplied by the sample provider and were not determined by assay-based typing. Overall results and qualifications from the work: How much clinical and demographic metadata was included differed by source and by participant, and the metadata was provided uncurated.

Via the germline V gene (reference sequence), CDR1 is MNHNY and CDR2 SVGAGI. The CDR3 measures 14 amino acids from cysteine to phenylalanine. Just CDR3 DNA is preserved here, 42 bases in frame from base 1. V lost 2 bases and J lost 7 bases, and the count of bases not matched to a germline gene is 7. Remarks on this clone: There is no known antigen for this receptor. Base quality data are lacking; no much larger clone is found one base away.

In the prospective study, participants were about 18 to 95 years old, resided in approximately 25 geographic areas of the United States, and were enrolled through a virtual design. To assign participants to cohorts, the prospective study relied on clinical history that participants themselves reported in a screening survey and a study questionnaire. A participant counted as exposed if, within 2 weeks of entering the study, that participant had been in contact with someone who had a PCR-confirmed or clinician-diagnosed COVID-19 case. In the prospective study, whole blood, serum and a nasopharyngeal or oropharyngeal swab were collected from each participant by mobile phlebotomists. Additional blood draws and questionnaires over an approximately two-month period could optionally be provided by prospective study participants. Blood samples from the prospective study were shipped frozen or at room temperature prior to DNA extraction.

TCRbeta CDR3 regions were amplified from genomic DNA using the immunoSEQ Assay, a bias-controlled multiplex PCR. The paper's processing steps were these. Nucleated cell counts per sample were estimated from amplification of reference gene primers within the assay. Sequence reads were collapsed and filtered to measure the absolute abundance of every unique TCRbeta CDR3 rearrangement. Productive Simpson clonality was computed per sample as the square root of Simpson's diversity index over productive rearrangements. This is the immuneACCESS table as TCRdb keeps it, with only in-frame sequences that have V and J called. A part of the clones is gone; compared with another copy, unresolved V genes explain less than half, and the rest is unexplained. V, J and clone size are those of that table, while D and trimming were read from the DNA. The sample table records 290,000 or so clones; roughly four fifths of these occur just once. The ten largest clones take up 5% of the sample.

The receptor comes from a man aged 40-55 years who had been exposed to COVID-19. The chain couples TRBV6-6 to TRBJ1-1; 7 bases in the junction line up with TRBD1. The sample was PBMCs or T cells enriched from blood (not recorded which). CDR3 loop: CASSYAAGTDEAFF. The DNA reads TGTGCCAGCAGTTACGCGGCCGGGACAGATGAAGCTTTCTTT.